The clone carrying this T cell receptor beta chain appeared a few times. Under the authors' procedure: Amplification from reference gene primers served as the basis for estimated nucleated cell counts. Profiled with immunoSEQ multiplex PCR; TCRdb holds only in-frame clones, not every one. Clonal size and the V and J genes are those of that table, whereas D and trimming came from the DNA. The table has 78,000 or so clones, 87% seen once; the top ten hold roughly 6.8%. The sample comes from a study of blood T cell repertoires in COVID-19. In the study overall: COVID-19 samples, acute and convalescent, were from the United States, Italy and Spain. PBMCs, B-cell-depleted T cells, or T cells provided the cDNA or gDNA that made up the material.

Losses at the gene ends were 2 bases for V and 6 bases for J; bases not matched to a gene: 5. From germline, CDR1 is MNHEY and CDR2 SVGEGT. The CDR3 sequence is 17 residues long. The clonotype was recovered from a woman in her forties or fifties with acute or convalescent COVID-19. This chain connects TRBV6-2 or TRBV6-3 to TRBJ2-2, with 14 bases lining up with TRBD2. The specimen was peripheral blood. The CDR3 region is CASSYMPGLAGAGELFF. Here the CDR3 DNA reads TGTGCCAGCAGTTACATGCCGGGACTAGCGGGAGCCGGGGAGCTGTTTTTT.